This T cell receptor (beta chain) stems from a study of regulatory T cells in long-lasting Graves disease. This clonotype was observed many times. Its matching antigen is unknown. This sample's time point: newly diagnosed GD, antithyroid drugs for less than 3 months. PBMCs were the source of the RNA used for TCR sequencing. The CDR3 extends over 16 amino acids. From germline, CDR1 is MNHEY and CDR2 SVGEGT. Trimming pared 8 bases from V and 5 bases from J, leaving 24 bases between. TCR beta libraries were built with iRepertoire HTBI primers and Arm-PCR of CDR3 regions. One entry per CDR3 protein, called by TCRdb with MiXCR from the multiplex PCR reads. The repertoire has around 500,000 distinct CDR3 sequences, 12% of them found once; the top ten carry roughly 8.9%. General observations from the study: Among the persistent patients, 2,741 public clonotypes were shared, more than the approximately 970 shared among new patients. Researchers examined only peripheral blood and not thyroid tissue. Patients whose Graves' disease persisted exhibited lower TCR diversity than those newly diagnosed.

The data also belong to a second study, concerning T cells in Graves' hyperthyroidism and ophthalmopathy. That source notes: The HTBI primer set served for first-round RT-PCR of the TCR CDR3.

The chain joins TRBV6-2 or TRBV6-3 to TRBJ1-1, with D perhaps TRBD1 (5 bases). The sample here was peripheral blood mononuclear cells (PBMCs), taken at new diagnosis, from a patient treated with antithyroid drugs. This sequence originates from a woman between 25 and 40 years old with Graves disease. CDR3 DNA sequence: TGTGCCAGCGGGTTTGGGACCCGTCGAAAACGGACTGAAGCTTTCTTT. Its protein is CASGFGTRRKRTEAFF.